Following are 21 T cell receptor beta chains from one sample sequenced in a study of cytomegalovirus exposure and HLA in healthy donors. The PCR used 60 Vbeta and 13 Jbeta primers. The method was immunoSEQ multiplex PCR; TCRdb's version includes in-frame clones alone and lacks a portion of them. The sample records 180,000 or so clones, approximately 79% being singletons. The specimen sequenced was PBMCs. Every receptor here comes from a man between 35 and 55 years old in good health and CMV-seropositive.

V is TRBV28 and J is TRBJ1-6; D perhaps matches TRBD1 (5 bases). The CDR3 extends over 14 amino acids. V lost 6 bases to trimming and J lost 14 bases, with 20 bases between them. Germline assignment: CDR1 MDHEN and CDR2 SYDVKM. The CDR3 sequence is CASRFDRAQVALHF. The CDR3 DNA follows: TGTGCCAGCAGGTTTGACAGAGCCCAAGTTGCCCTCCACTTT.

The V and J genes are TRBV7-9 and TRBJ2-3; no firm D call. The ends were cut back, 4 bases at V and 3 bases at J, with 5 bases in the middle. This CDR3 region has 12 residues. CDR1 and CDR2 (germline): SEHNR, FQNEAQ (reference sequence). The CDR3 DNA follows: TGTGCCAGCAGCTCCGCGACAGATACGCAGTATTTT. It yields the protein CASSSATDTQYF.

The rearrangement joins TRBV6-5 to TRBJ1-5, with 8 bases lining up with TRBD1. This CDR3 spans 15 amino acids. V dropped 6 bases and J dropped 2; count of bases not matched to a gene: 6. CDR1 MNHEY and CDR2 SVGAGI come from the germline V gene. The CDR3 DNA follows: TGTGCCAGCAGGGACGGACAGGGTGGCAATCAGCCCCAGCATTTT. This gives the protein CASRDGQGGNQPQHF.

The chain is built from TRBV6-4 and TRBJ2-2, with 8 bases lining up with TRBD1. The CDR3 has 14 amino acids. Trimming removed 6 bases from V and 7 bases from J; junction bases left unmatched: 7. Germline CDR1 is MRHNA and CDR2 is SNTAGT. CDR3 DNA sequence: TGTGCCAGCAGGTCGGACAGGGCTGGCGGGGAGCTGTTTTTT. It yields the protein CASRSDRAGGELFF.

This clone was recorded a few times. The J gene is TRBJ2-5, the V gene TRBV5-6, with D maybe TRBD1 (6 bases). Trimming removed 9 bases from V and 5 bases from J, with 11 bases in between. The germline gives CDR1 SGHDT, CDR2 YYEEEE. This CDR3 comprises 11 residues. CDR3 residues: CATGTRETQYF. DNA for the CDR3: TGTGCCACGGGGACAAGGGAGACCCAGTACTTC.

V usage is TRBV5-4 and J usage is TRBJ1-6; TRBD1 matches at 7 bases. CDR1 and CDR2 (germline): SGHNT, YYREEE (reference sequence). V shed 4 bases and J 1 base; nucleotides not matched to a gene: 5. There are 16 residues in the CDR3. CDR3 protein: CASSPGGLSYNSPLHF. CDR3 in DNA: TGTGCCAGCAGCCCAGGGGGGTTATCCTATAATTCACCCCTCCACTTT.

This chain joins TRBV19 and TRBJ2-6; D gene uncertain. Germline V CDR1 and CDR2: LNHDA, SQIVND (reference sequence). V was clipped by 1 base and J by 0 bases, with 4 bases between them. This CDR3 is 15 amino acids long. This chain's CDR3 is CASSIGYSGANVLTF. The CDR3 bases are TGTGCCAGTAGTATAGGTTACTCTGGGGCCAACGTCCTGACTTTC.

This chain connects TRBV6-1 to TRBJ2-7; the match to TRBD2 covers 11 bases. The J call may be in error: the DNA end matches TRBJ2-5 better. CDR3 size: 16 residues. The germline CDR1 and CDR2 sequences are MNHNS and SASEGT. The CDR3 DNA is TGTGCCAGCAGTGGCGCTAGCGGGAGGCCGGGAGAGACCCAGTACTTC. Protein: CASSGASGRPGETQYF.

J is TRBJ1-4 and V is TRBV18; TRBD1 is a possible D gene (5 bases). CDR3 length: 16 residues. V lost 2 bases, J lost 0 bases, and 10 bases lay in between. Germline V gene sequence: CDR1 KGHSH, CDR2 LQKENI. CDR3 protein: CASSPSGAATNEKLFF. CDR3 bases: TGTGCCAGCTCACCAAGCGGGGCGGCAACTAATGAAAAACTGTTTTTT.

The rearrangement links TRBV13 to TRBJ2-7; 12 bases line up with TRBD2. Trimming at V came to 5 bases and at J to 4 bases, leaving 15 bases not matched to a gene. The CDR3 has 18 residues. The V gene's germline CDR1 is PRHDT and CDR2 FYEKMQ (reference sequence). CDR3 nucleotides: TGTGCCAGCAGCCACCTAGCGGGAGGGATTGGGGGATCTTACGAGCAGTACTTC. Translation gives CASSHLAGGIGGSYEQYF. The variable domain in full, with the rest retrieved from reference TRBV13 and TRBJ2-7, is AAGVIQSPRHLIKEKRETATLKCYPIPRHDTVYWYQQGPGQDPQFLISFYEKMQSDKGSIPDRFSAQQFSDYHSELNMSSLELGDSALYFCASSHLAGGIGGSYEQYFGPGTRLTVT.

The chain uses TRBV7-9 and TRBJ1-6, with 7 bases lining up with TRBD1. In germline, CDR1 is SEHNR, CDR2 FQNEAQ (reference sequence). J was trimmed by 6 bases and V by 4 bases; bases with no gene match: 6. This CDR3 has 15 amino acids. CDR3: CASSSGGQSNSPLHF. CDR3 in DNA: TGTGCCAGCAGCTCAGGGGGACAGAGTAATTCACCCCTCCACTTT.

This sequence joins TRBV5-1 and TRBJ2-2; 8 nucleotides agree with TRBD2. This CDR3 region has 16 residues. CDR1 SGHRS and CDR2 YFSETQ come from the germline V gene. Unmatched junction bases numbered 7, after V lost 4 bases and J lost 2 bases. As DNA, the CDR3 is TGCGCCAGCAGCCTTACTAGCGGCGCTAACACCGGGGAGCTGTTTTTT. Residues: CASSLTSGANTGELFF.

This sequence joins TRBV5-4 and TRBJ2-7; 10 bases agree with TRBD1. Germline values: CDR1 SGHNT, CDR2 YYREEE (reference sequence). J was trimmed by 2 bases and V by 4 bases; bases with no gene match: 9. CDR3 length equals 16 residues. In DNA, the CDR3 is TGTGCCAGCAGCCGCGGACAGGGGGGTTTGACCTACGAGCAGTACTTC. The encoded protein is CASSRGQGGLTYEQYF. The variable domain in full, with the rest retrieved from reference TRBV5-4 and TRBJ2-7, is ETGVTQSPTHLIKTRGQQVTLRCSSQSGHNTVSWYQQALGQGPQFIFQYYREEENGRGNFPPRFSGLQFPNYSSELNVNALELDDSALYLCASSRGQGGLTYEQYFGPGTRLTVT.

The rearrangement joins TRBV21-1 to TRBJ1-2. TRBV21-1 is marked as a pseudogene. The CDR3 has 12 amino acids. DNA of the CDR3: TGTGCCAGCGTGGGAGAGCAAAATGGCTACACCTTC. It is translated as CASVGEQNGYTF.

The chain links TRBV7-8 to TRBJ2-5; 8 nucleotides line up with TRBD1. Losses at the gene ends were 8 bases for V and 5 bases for J; bases not matched to a gene: 7. Germline loops: CDR1 SGHVS, CDR2 FQNEAQ. The CDR3 contains 13 residues. CDR3: CASSGDRRETQYF. The CDR3 region has the DNA TGTGCCAGCTCTGGGGACAGGAGGGAGACCCAGTACTTC.

On this clone: Mismatch with germline at one junction end may stem from a read error. V is TRBV7-9 and J is TRBJ2-7; D is possibly TRBD2 (5 bases). The CDR3 has 15 amino acids. Germline V gene data show CDR1 as SEHNR and CDR2 as FQNEAQ (reference sequence). In DNA, the CDR3 is TGTTCCAGCAGCTTAACGGGGTTGAACTCCTACGAGCAGTACTTC. It is translated as CSSSLTGLNSYEQYF.

The chain carries TRBV5-6 and TRBJ2-3; D perhaps matches TRBD1 (5 bases). This CDR3 has 14 residues. CDR1 SGHDT and CDR2 YYEEEE come from the germline V gene. Trimming cost V 6 bases and J 0 bases, with 11 bases left between them. Written as DNA, the CDR3 is TGTGCCAGCACCACAGGTCCTAGCACAGATACGCAGTATTTT. The encoded protein is CASTTGPSTDTQYF.

Worth noting for this clone: The sample carries other DNA sequences with the same CDR3. V is TRBV27 and J is TRBJ1-1, with no clear D. CDR1 and CDR2 from the germline V gene are MNHEY and SMNVEV (reference sequence). The CDR3 covers 13 residues. V was pared by 0 bases and J by 2 bases, with 4 bases between. The CDR3 DNA reads as TGTGCCAGCAGTTTATCCAGAAACACTGAAGCTTTCTTT. The encoded protein is CASSLSRNTEAFF.

The chain is built from TRBV27 and TRBJ1-2; D is possibly TRBD1 (5 bases). The V end was cut by 3 bases, the J end by 1 base, with 12 bases between. The CDR3 covers 15 residues. Per germline, CDR1 MNHEY and CDR2 SMNVEV (reference sequence). In DNA form, the CDR3 reads TGTGCCAGCAGTTTGTGGGGGGGTGTTAACTATGGCTACACCTTC. Translating it yields CASSLWGGVNYGYTF.

The chain couples TRBV5-1 to TRBJ2-3; 13 positions match TRBD2. V dropped 5 bases and J dropped 3; count of bases not matched to a gene: 12. CDR3 size: 18 residues. CDR1 SGHRS and CDR2 YFSETQ come from the germline V gene. The CDR3 bases are TGCGCCAGCAGGCAAACCATTGGACTAGCGGGAGTAACAGATACGCAGTATTTT. This sequence encodes CASRQTIGLAGVTDTQYF.

The V and J genes are TRBV29-1 and TRBJ2-1; TRBD1 matches at 11 bases. Unmatched junction bases numbered 14, after V lost 7 bases and J lost 12 bases. The germline gives CDR1 SQVTM, CDR2 ANQGSEA. The CDR3 consists of 14 residues. The CDR3 DNA reads TGCAGCGCAGGACAGGGGGCTTGGGGGGGCGGGCAGTTCTTC. Translated, it gives CSAGQGAWGGGQFF.